This T cell receptor beta chain was captured by sequencing in a study of blood T cells in healthy people across ages. With 6 bases clipped from V and 7 bases from J, the junction kept 4 bases outside the gene matches. The CDR3 sequence is 12 residues long. From germline, CDR1 is ENHRY and CDR2 SYGVKD. Alongside a J-beta primer mix, a sample-barcoded 5' primer served in a second PCR lasting about 7 to 12 cycles. TCRdb re-called the 5' RACE reads through MiXCR, storing one row per CDR3 protein. The sample gives about 680,000 distinct CDR3 sequences, more than 40% of which show up once; roughly 34% is in the top ten.

Specimen: blood. This chain uses TRBV10-3 with TRBJ1-2, with 8 bases identical to TRBD1. This TCR was sampled from a woman aged 60 to 75 in good health. The CDR3 protein is CAISRTGCGYTF. The CDR3 DNA sequence: TGTGCCATCAGCCGGACAGGGTGTGGCTACACCTTC.